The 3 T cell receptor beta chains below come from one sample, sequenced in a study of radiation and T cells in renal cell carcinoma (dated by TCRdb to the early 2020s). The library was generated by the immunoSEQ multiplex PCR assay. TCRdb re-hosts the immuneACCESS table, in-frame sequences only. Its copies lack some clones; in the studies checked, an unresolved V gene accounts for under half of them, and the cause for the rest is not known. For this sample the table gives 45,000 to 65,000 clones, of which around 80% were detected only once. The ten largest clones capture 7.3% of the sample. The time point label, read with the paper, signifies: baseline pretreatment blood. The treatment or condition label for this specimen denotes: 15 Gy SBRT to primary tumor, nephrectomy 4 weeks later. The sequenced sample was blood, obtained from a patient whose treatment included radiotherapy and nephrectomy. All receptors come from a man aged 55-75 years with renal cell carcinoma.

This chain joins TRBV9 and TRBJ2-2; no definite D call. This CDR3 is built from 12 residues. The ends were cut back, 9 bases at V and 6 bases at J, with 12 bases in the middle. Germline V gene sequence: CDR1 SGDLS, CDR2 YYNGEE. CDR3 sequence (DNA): TGTGCCACCATTTTTGGGCCCGGGGAGCTGTTTTTT. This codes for CATIFGPGELFF.

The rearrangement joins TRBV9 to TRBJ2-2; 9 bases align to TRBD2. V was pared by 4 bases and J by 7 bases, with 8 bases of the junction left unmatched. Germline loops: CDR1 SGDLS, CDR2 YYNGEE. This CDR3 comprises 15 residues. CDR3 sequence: CASSPSGGPFGELFF. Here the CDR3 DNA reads TGTGCCAGCAGCCCCAGCGGGGGGCCTTTCGGGGAGCTGTTTTTT.

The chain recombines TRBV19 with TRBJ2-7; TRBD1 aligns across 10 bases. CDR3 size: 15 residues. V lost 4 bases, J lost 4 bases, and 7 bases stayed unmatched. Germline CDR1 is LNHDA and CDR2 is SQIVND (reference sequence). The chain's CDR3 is CASSTGTGVWYEQYF. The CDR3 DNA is TGTGCCAGTAGTACGGGGACAGGGGTTTGGTACGAGCAGTACTTC. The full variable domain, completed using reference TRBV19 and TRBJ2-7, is DGGITQSPKYLFRKEGQNVTLSCEQNLNHDAMYWYRQDPGQGLRLIYYSQIVNDFQKGDIAEGYSVSREKKESFPLTVTSAQKNPTAFYLCASSTGTGVWYEQYFGPGTRLTVT.